This passage covers 3 T cell receptor beta chains from one sample sequenced in a study of T cells in tuberculosis. Assay used: immunoSEQ multiplex PCR; TCRdb lists only in-frame clones, some missing. The repertoire holds over 25,000 clones, with about 90% as singletons. The sequenced sample consisted of PBMCs. The receptors stem from a donor aged 10-29 years with latent tuberculosis or without tuberculosis infection.

The gene calls are TRBV5-1 and TRBJ1-4; 11 bases are a match to TRBD1. CDR3 size: 14 residues. Germline lookup yields CDR1 SGHRS and CDR2 YFSETQ. Losses at the gene ends were 4 bases for V and 8 bases for J; bases not matched to a gene: 4. The CDR3 here is CASSLGTGGEKLFF. DNA of the CDR3: TGCGCCAGCAGCCTCGGGACAGGGGGAGAAAAACTGTTTTTT.

This chain connects TRBV6-1 to TRBJ1-5; possibly TRBD1 for D (5 bases). This CDR3 comprises 15 residues. CDR1 is MNHNS and CDR2 is SASEGT in the germline V gene. V dropped 0 bases and J dropped 6 bases, with 12 bases sitting between them. The CDR3 DNA follows: TGTGCCAGCAGTGAAGCGCACGGGGGAGCTCAGCCCCAGCATTTT. This sequence encodes CASSEAHGGAQPQHF.

The J gene is TRBJ1-5, the V gene TRBV6-6; tentative D call: TRBD1 (6 bases). The CDR3 totals 15 residues. The germline gives CDR1 MNHNY, CDR2 SVGAGI (reference sequence). Trimming left V 6 bases short and J 2 bases short, with 14 bases between. The CDR3 spells CASSSPRQGNQPQHF. CDR3 coding DNA: TGTGCCAGCAGCTCCCCTCGACAGGGCAATCAGCCCCAGCATTTT.